This T cell receptor (beta chain) was identified during a study of T cell repertoires in cytomegalovirus infection. The wider study: Based on public TCR beta signatures, there were indications of CMV infection and of a matching HLA type.

Notes on the study in general: Using cumulative public TCR beta family frequency, the authors identified those who carried CMV together with the relevant HLA. HLA-C-restricted CMV-specific TCR beta clonotypes were dominant in the ex vivo response.

On this clonotype itself: Its matching antigen is unknown.

TCRdb itself ran the reads through MiXCR, one entry per CDR3 protein. The data show roughly 500,000 distinct CDR3 sequences, around 30% seen once. The germline CDR1 and CDR2 sequences are LGHNA and YNFKEQ. J lost 7 bases, V lost 4 bases, and 14 bases had no gene match. The CDR3 extends over 16 amino acids. The V gene is TRBV4-2, the J gene TRBJ2-7; 9 bases are shared with TRBD2. The source was cultured PBMCs, collected from culture after CMV antigen stimulation. This TCR was recovered from a human donor in good health (CMV status not recorded). Some clones in this sample may be carry-over from other donors' samples. The CDR3 sequence: CASSREGQAGGSEQYF. In DNA, the CDR3 is TGTGCCAGCAGCCGGGAGGGACAAGCGGGAGGAAGTGAGCAGTACTTC.